Listed below are T cell receptor beta chains from one sample, sequenced in a study of cytotoxic CD8 clonotypes in ibrutinib-treated CLL. Method: immunoSEQ multiplex PCR; TCRdb's copy keeps in-frame clones and lacks some. Here the sample spans under 200,000 clones, around 80% being singletons. The sample in question was PBMCs, obtained after 24 months of ibrutinib treatment. The receptor set was obtained from a human donor with chronic lymphocytic leukemia. Each CDR3 is given with its conserved first and last residue. D genes are given only for firm matches. Where a row states a size, it is once, few, many or the class of an expanded clone; other rows omit it.

D gene,clone size,J gene,V gene,CDR3 protein,CDR3 DNA
-,-,TRBJ2-1,TRBV27,CASSSGGILREQFF,TGTGCCAGCAGTTCAGGCGGGATTCTACGGGAGCAGTTCTTC
-,-,TRBJ1-5,TRBV2,CASSENRGGGNQPQHF,TGTGCCAGCAGTGAAAATCGGGGTGGTGGCAATCAGCCCCAGCATTTT
-,-,TRBJ2-7,TRBV28,CASSLDPGTSTYEQYF,TGTGCCAGCAGTTTAGACCCCGGGACATCCACCTACGAGCAGTACTTC
-,once,TRBJ1-2,TRBV30,CAWAGTAYGYTF,TGTGCCTGGGCAGGGACGGCTTATGGCTACACCTTC
TRBD2,-,TRBJ2-1,TRBV11-2,CASSSGLAGARNEQFF,TGTGCCAGCAGCTCGGGACTAGCGGGAGCCAGAAATGAGCAGTTCTTC
-,-,TRBJ2-3,TRBV4-1,CASSQGVLGAADTQYF,TGCGCCAGCAGCCAAGGTGTCCTGGGGGCCGCAGATACGCAGTATTTT
-,-,TRBJ1-6,TRBV6-5,CATTERRDSPLHF,TGTGCCACCACGGAGAGGAGGGATTCACCCCTCCACTTT
-,-,TRBJ2-1,TRBV19,CASSIVSLIEQDLSYNEQFF,TGTGCCAGTAGTATAGTAAGTCTTATTGAACAGGACCTCTCCTACAATGAGCAGTTCTTC
-,-,TRBJ2-7,TRBV29-1,CSVEGDFYEQYF,TGCAGCGTTGAAGGAGACTTCTACGAGCAGTACTTC
TRBD2,-,TRBJ2-3,TRBV5-1,CASSPPLAGNTDTQYF,TGCGCCAGCAGCCCGCCCTTAGCGGGGAACACAGATACGCAGTATTTT
-,-,TRBJ1-4,TRBV27,CASSYLQDDRGNEKLFF,TGTGCCAGCAGTTACCTACAGGACGACCGTGGTAATGAAAAACTGTTTTTT
-,-,TRBJ2-6,TRBV19,CASSIGAHSGANVLTF,TGTGCCAGTAGTATCGGGGCCCACTCTGGGGCCAACGTCCTGACTTTC
-,-,TRBJ1-3,TRBV30,CAWSPSRLTVGNTIYF,TGTGCCTGGAGTCCCTCACGACTGACGGTTGGAAACACCATATATTTT
-,-,TRBJ1-1,TRBV6-5,CASSYSGPRTAAFF,TGTGCCAGCAGTTACTCCGGACCGAGGACAGCGGCTTTCTTT
-,-,TRBJ1-3,TRBV19,CASSPDRYSGNTIYF,TGTGCCAGTAGTCCGGACCGGTACTCTGGAAACACCATATATTTT
TRBD1,-,TRBJ1-1,TRBV5-5,CASSREGGWNTEAFF,TGTGCCAGCAGCCGTGAAGGGGGCTGGAACACTGAAGCTTTCTTT
-,-,TRBJ2-1,TRBV28,CASSRRGEQFF,TGTGCCAGCAGCCGTCGAGGTGAGCAGTTCTTC
-,-,TRBJ1-5,TRBV27,CASSPLGPSGNQPQHF,TGTGCCAGCAGCCCCCTGGGTCCTTCGGGCAATCAGCCCCAGCATTTT
-,-,TRBJ1-5,TRBV6-4,CASSSSPGRGPPQHF,TGTGCCAGCAGTTCCTCTCCGGGCCGAGGGCCGCCCCAGCATTTT
-,-,TRBJ2-5,TRBV7-2,CASSLNVGETQYF,TGTGCCAGCAGCTTAAATGTTGGAGAGACCCAGTACTTC
TRBD2,-,TRBJ2-6,TRBV7-3,CASSLLLAGFSGANVLTF,TGTGCCAGCAGCTTATTACTAGCGGGATTCTCTGGGGCCAACGTCCTGACTTTC
-,-,TRBJ2-7,TRBV10-3,CAIIGVLYEQYF,TGTGCCATCATTGGAGTACTCTACGAGCAGTACTTC
-,-,TRBJ1-2,TRBV14,CASSHRPYGYTF,TGTGCCAGCAGCCATCGGCCCTATGGCTACACCTTC
TRBD2,-,TRBJ2-1,TRBV18,CASSPGLAGTQFF,TGTGCCAGCTCACCAGGCCTAGCGGGAACTCAGTTCTTC
-,-,TRBJ2-3,TRBV19,CASSDRTRPDTQYF,TGTGCCAGTTCCGACCGAACCCGCCCGGATACGCAGTATTTT
-,-,TRBJ1-1,TRBV9,CASSSDISYLDTEAFF,TGTGCCAGCAGCTCCGATATTAGTTACTTGGACACTGAAGCTTTCTTT
-,-,TRBJ2-2,TRBV27,CASSFAGLNTGELFF,TGTGCCAGCAGTTTTGCAGGGCTTAACACCGGGGAGCTGTTTTTT
-,many,TRBJ1-5,TRBV25-1,CASSASGFSQPQHF,TGTGCCAGCAGTGCCTCAGGGTTCTCTCAGCCCCAGCATTTT
-,few,TRBJ2-7,TRBV19,CASSIVQGGYEQYF,TGTGCCAGTAGTATTGTCCAGGGGGGCTACGAGCAGTACTTC
-,-,TRBJ2-1,TRBV7-9,CASSPNSGQFF,TGTGCCAGCAGCCCAAACTCGGGGCAGTTCTTC
-,-,TRBJ1-1,TRBV5-1,CASRVREITEAFF,TGCGCCAGCAGAGTAAGGGAGATAACTGAAGCTTTCTTT
-,-,TRBJ1-4,TRBV5-1,CASSLSYGTNEKLFF,TGCGCCAGCAGCTTATCTTATGGGACTAATGAAAAACTGTTTTTT
-,-,TRBJ2-3,TRBV18,CASSPGPPRGGDTQYF,TGTGCCAGCTCACCTGGCCCCCCCAGGGGGGGAGATACGCAGTATTTT
-,-,TRBJ2-1,TRBV2,CASRLSLLQSSYNEQFF,TGTGCCAGCAGACTCTCCCTACTACAAAGCTCCTACAATGAGCAGTTCTTC
-,-,TRBJ2-7,TRBV13,CASSLPPSSYEQYF,TGTGCCAGCAGCTTGCCCCCCAGCTCCTACGAGCAGTACTTC
TRBD1,-,TRBJ1-4,TRBV5-1,CASSSTGATNEKLFF,TGCGCCAGCAGCTCCACAGGGGCGACTAATGAAAAACTGTTTTTT
-,-,TRBJ2-1,TRBV7-9,CASSHRAGLRGNEQFF,TGTGCCAGCAGCCACCGTGCTGGCCTAAGGGGAAATGAGCAGTTCTTC
-,-,TRBJ2-3,TRBV6-6,CASSETTDTQYF,TGTGCCAGCAGTGAGACCACAGATACGCAGTATTTT
-,-,TRBJ1-5,TRBV30,CAWSTGWGDQPQHF,TGTGCCTGGTCCACGGGGTGGGGGGATCAGCCCCAGCATTTT
TRBD2,-,TRBJ2-2,TRBV9,CASSDSSGGNTGELFF,TGTGCCAGCAGCGACTCTAGCGGGGGGAACACCGGGGAGCTGTTTTTT
-,-,TRBJ1-1,TRBV19,CASAGTPNTEAFF,TGTGCCAGCGCCGGGACACCGAACACTGAAGCTTTCTTT
-,few,TRBJ1-6,TRBV5-4,CASSLVENSYNSPLHF,TGTGCCAGCAGCTTGGTTGAAAACTCCTATAATTCACCCCTCCACTTT
TRBD1,once,TRBJ2-7,TRBV18,CASSPAGGASGQYF,TGTGCCAGCTCACCAGCAGGGGGCGCATCGGGGCAGTACTTC
-,-,TRBJ1-5,TRBV6-1,CASQGNGGNQPQHF,TGTGCCAGCCAGGGGAATGGGGGCAATCAGCCCCAGCATTTT
-,-,TRBJ2-2,TRBV11-3,CASSSRGTGELFF,TGTGCCAGCAGCTCCAGGGGAACCGGGGAGCTGTTTTTT
TRBD2,-,TRBJ2-1,TRBV19,CASSAGTSGVPRDEQFF,TGTGCCAGTAGTGCCGGGACTAGCGGGGTCCCACGGGATGAGCAGTTCTTC
TRBD1,once,TRBJ2-3,TRBV5-4,CASSQPGQGRTDTQYF,TGTGCCAGCAGCCAACCGGGACAGGGTAGAACAGATACGCAGTATTTT
TRBD1,-,TRBJ1-1,TRBV7-8,CASSSRGQGYTAFF,TGTGCCAGCAGCTCCAGAGGACAGGGTTATACAGCTTTCTTT
-,-,TRBJ1-1,TRBV6-5,CASSFSENTEAFF,TGTGCCAGCAGTTTCTCAGAGAACACTGAAGCTTTCTTT
-,-,TRBJ1-3,TRBV7-2,CASSQSTVSGNTIYF,TGTGCCAGCAGCCAGTCGACGGTTTCTGGAAACACCATATATTTT
TRBD1,-,TRBJ1-5,TRBV5-4,CASYDLGQGGNQPQHF,TGTGCCAGCTACGACCTCGGACAGGGAGGCAATCAGCCCCAGCATTTT
-,-,TRBJ1-2,TRBV9,CASSVDSGYGYTF,TGTGCCAGCAGCGTAGATAGTGGCTATGGCTACACCTTC
-,-,TRBJ1-2,TRBV6-6,CASNRDGTNYGYTF,TGTGCCAGCAATCGGGACGGCACTAACTATGGCTACACCTTC
-,-,TRBJ1-1,TRBV15,CATSRDSVVRRNTEAFF,TGTGCCACCAGCAGAGATAGCGTCGTGCGGAGGAACACTGAAGCTTTCTTT
-,once,TRBJ2-3,TRBV6-5,CASSYDDRSTDTQYF,TGTGCCAGCAGTTACGACGACAGAAGCACAGATACGCAGTATTTT